What follows are 30 T cell receptor beta chains derived from one specimen sequenced in a study of cytomegalovirus exposure and HLA in healthy donors (TCRdb year 2017). Libraries came from the immunoSEQ multiplex PCR assay. The multiplex PCR relied on a mix of 60 forward primers for TCR Vbeta segments and 13 reverse primers for TCR Jbeta segments. Here the immuneACCESS table is served through TCRdb, limited to in-frame sequences with V and J called. Missing clones are a known gap in these copies; in checked studies unresolved V genes cover under half, and the rest lacks a known reason. In this sample the table shows about 170,000 clones, around 77% of which occur a single time. The ten largest clones capture 1% of the sample. The specimen was PBMCs. Every receptor here comes from a woman in her forties or fifties in good health and CMV-seropositive.

The chain has TRBV2 and TRBJ1-4; D is perhaps TRBD1 (6 bases). Trimming took off 7 bases at V and 7 bases at J, with 13 bases between the two ends. The CDR3 runs 13 residues. Germline loops: CDR1 SNHLY, CDR2 FYNNEI. The CDR3 here is CASNSQGREKLFF. The CDR3 DNA reads TGTGCCAGCAATTCACAGGGTCGTGAAAAACTGTTTTTT.

The chain recombines TRBV19 with TRBJ1-5, with D maybe TRBD1 (6 bases). Germline V gene data show CDR1 as LNHDA and CDR2 as SQIVND (reference sequence). The CDR3 spans 14 residues. Trimming left V 7 bases short and J 4 bases short, with 14 bases between. The CDR3: CASNYGGANQPQHF. In DNA, the CDR3 is TGTGCCAGTAACTATGGGGGGGCTAATCAGCCCCAGCATTTT.

This clone appeared a single time. This chain connects TRBV5-1 to TRBJ2-5; maybe TRBD2 (6 bases). The CDR3 sequence is 13 residues long. Trimming left V 4 bases short and J 2 bases short, with 9 bases between. Germline-derived CDR1 and CDR2 are SGHRS and YFSETQ. This CDR3 reads CASSPDYQETQYF. In DNA form, the CDR3 reads TGCGCCAGCAGCCCGGACTATCAAGAGACCCAGTACTTC.

The chain combines TRBV28 with TRBJ2-7, with 8 bases matching TRBD1. Germline CDR1 and CDR2: MDHEN and SYDVKM. CDR3 length: 16 amino acids. V trimming: 8 bases; J trimming: 0 bases; junction bases outside the gene matches: 12. CDR3 loop: CASSSLGQENSYEQYF. The CDR3 DNA sequence: TGTGCCAGCTCTAGTTTGGGACAGGAGAACTCCTACGAGCAGTACTTC.

The gene calls are TRBV11-2 and TRBJ2-5; weak D call: TRBD1 (5 bases). V was shortened by 2 bases and J by 2 bases, with 9 bases between the two germline ends. Germline V gives CDR1 SGHAT, CDR2 FQNNGV. The CDR3 extends over 14 amino acids. CDR3 sequence (DNA): TGTGCCAGCAGCTTATTACAGGCTCAAGAGACCCAGTACTTC. Translating gives CASSLLQAQETQYF.

J is TRBJ1-3 and V is TRBV4-2; D is undetermined. Trimming left V 1 base short and J 0 bases short, with 7 bases between. The CDR3 loop spans 15 amino acids. Germline CDR1 and CDR2: LGHNA and YNFKEQ. The CDR3 spells CASSQVYSSGNTIYF. The CDR3, as DNA: TGTGCCAGCAGCCAAGTCTACAGCTCTGGAAACACCATATATTTT.

V gene TRBV28 combines with J gene TRBJ1-1; D perhaps matches TRBD1 (6 bases). Trimming removed 6 bases at V and 1 base at J, with 15 bases between. CDR3 length equals 15 residues. Per germline, CDR1 MDHEN and CDR2 SYDVKM. CDR3 region: CASRIPGHANTEAFF. CDR3 bases: TGTGCCAGCAGGATCCCGGGACACGCGAACACTGAAGCTTTCTTT.

The chain joins TRBV7-2 to TRBJ1-1; D not certain. The V gene lost 5 bases and the J gene lost 4 bases, with 8 bases spanning the gap. In germline, CDR1 is SGHTA, CDR2 FQGNSA. The CDR3 runs 12 residues. The DNA for the CDR3 is TGTGCCAGCAGCCCCTCCCTCACTGAAGCTTTCTTT. Encoded protein: CASSPSLTEAFF.

The rearrangement uses TRBV7-8 and TRBJ2-1; possibly TRBD1 for D (6 bases). Deletions cut 5 bases from V and 8 bases from J, with 19 bases between. The CDR3 runs to 15 residues. Germline values: CDR1 SGHVS, CDR2 FQNEAQ. The CDR3 coding sequence is TGTGCCAGCAGCCCCCTTCAGGGGAGTGGCGATGAGCAGTTCTTC. This gives the protein CASSPLQGSGDEQFF.

The V and J genes are TRBV30 and TRBJ1-2; the D is unclear. This CDR3 has 13 residues. The ends were cut back, 3 bases at V and 4 bases at J, with 12 bases in the middle. CDR1 and CDR2 (germline): GTSNPN, SVGIG (reference sequence). The CDR3: CAWRVGRPYGYTF. The CDR3 region has the DNA TGTGCCTGGAGGGTCGGCAGGCCCTATGGCTACACCTTC.

V usage is TRBV6-1 and J usage is TRBJ2-1, with 10 bases aligning to TRBD2. CDR1 is MNHNS and CDR2 is SASEGT in the germline V gene. Trimming cost V 7 bases and J 6 bases; bases outside gene matches: 3. The CDR3 totals 13 residues. The CDR3 sequence is CASKTSGVNEQFF. The CDR3 nucleotides are TGTGCCAGCAAAACTAGCGGGGTCAATGAGCAGTTCTTC.

In this sample, this clone turned up a few times. J is TRBJ2-5 and V is TRBV4-2, with a weak D call TRBD1 (5 bases). Trimming left V 1 base short and J 2 bases short, with 14 bases between. The CDR3 covers 16 residues. Germline CDR1 and CDR2: LGHNA and YNFKEQ. CDR3 DNA sequence: TGTGCCAGCAGCCAAGCTGACAGACTCCCTCAAGAGACCCAGTACTTC. Residues: CASSQADRLPQETQYF.

In this sample, this clone turned up a few times. The chain uses TRBV10-1 and TRBJ1-4; D is undetermined. This CDR3 has 13 residues. The germline CDR1 and CDR2 sequences are WNHNN and SYGVQD (reference sequence). The V end lost 2 bases, the J end lost 5 bases, and 6 bases lay between the germline ends. The CDR3 DNA reads TGCGCCAGCAGTGAGACGGGGAATGAAAAACTGTTTTTT. As protein: CASSETGNEKLFF.

This chain connects TRBV4-3 to TRBJ2-1; D may be TRBD1 (6 bases). V was pared by 1 base and J by 3 bases, with 10 bases between. CDR1 is LGHNA and CDR2 is YSLEER in the germline V gene. The CDR3 is 15 amino acids. Here the CDR3 reads CASSQGQASYNEQFF. DNA of the CDR3: TGCGCCAGCAGCCAAGGACAGGCAAGCTACAATGAGCAGTTCTTC.

V and J are TRBV7-9 and TRBJ1-1; 8 bases map to TRBD1. Germline CDR1 reads SEHNR; CDR2 reads FQNEAQ (reference sequence). This CDR3 contains 17 residues. V was pared by 4 bases and J by 4 bases, with 14 bases of the junction left unmatched. The chain's CDR3 is CASSSTGVRYFITEAFF. Here the CDR3 DNA reads TGTGCCAGCAGCTCGACAGGGGTGAGATACTTTATCACTGAAGCTTTCTTT.

The chain employs TRBV7-2 and TRBJ1-1; D is undetermined. CDR3 length equals 15 residues. Germline lookup yields CDR1 SGHTA and CDR2 FQGNSA. The V end lost 2 bases, the J end lost 5 bases, and 15 bases lay between the germline ends. CDR3 sequence: CASSLLWPRGTEAFF. The CDR3 region has the DNA TGTGCCAGCAGCTTATTGTGGCCTCGAGGGACTGAAGCTTTCTTT.

V gene TRBV4-2 combines with J gene TRBJ1-4, with a weak D call TRBD1 (6 bases). The V and J ends lost 0 bases and 7 bases respectively, with 9 bases between them. Germline V gene sequence: CDR1 LGHNA, CDR2 YNFKEQ. This CDR3 contains 14 residues. The CDR3 region has the DNA TGTGCCAGCAGCCAAGAGACAGGAATTGAAAAACTGTTTTTT. This encodes CASSQETGIEKLFF.

This rearrangement joins TRBV29-1 to TRBJ2-1; 9 bases map to TRBD1. The germline CDR1 and CDR2 sequences are SQVTM and ANQGSEA. This CDR3 region has 15 residues. The trim removed 7 bases at V and 5 bases at J, leaving 12 bases unmatched. CDR3 amino acids: CSGAAGWTGDNEQFF. The CDR3 coding sequence is TGCAGCGGGGCTGCTGGTTGGACAGGGGACAATGAGCAGTTCTTC.

The chain couples TRBV4-2 to TRBJ2-7; D gene unclear. Trimming left V 0 bases short and J 4 bases short, with 13 bases between. CDR3 length: 15 amino acids. CDR1 is LGHNA and CDR2 is YNFKEQ in the germline V gene. This CDR3 is CASSQDGSILYEQYF. In DNA, the CDR3 is TGTGCCAGCAGCCAAGATGGCTCCATTCTTTACGAGCAGTACTTC.

The CDR3: CASTGGYEQYF. CDR3 nucleotides: TGTGCCAGCACCGGAGGATACGAGCAGTACTTC. This rearrangement joins TRBV2 to TRBJ2-7; TRBD2 is a possible D gene (5 bases). Trimming stripped 7 bases from V and 4 bases from J, with 8 bases between. CDR3 length: 11 residues. Per the germline V gene, CDR1 is SNHLY and CDR2 is FYNNEI.

The rearrangement joins TRBV14 to TRBJ1-2; weak D call: TRBD1 (6 bases). The CDR3 length is 16 residues. V lost 4 bases to trimming and J lost 0 bases, with 15 bases between them. The germline gives CDR1 SGHDN, CDR2 FVKESK. CDR3 sequence: CASSRLLTGANYGYTF. The CDR3 coding sequence is TGTGCCAGCAGCCGACTACTGACAGGTGCTAACTATGGCTACACCTTC.

V and J are TRBV9 and TRBJ1-1, with unresolved D. The length of the CDR3 is 13 residues. Germline CDR1 is SGDLS and CDR2 is YYNGEE. With 0 bases removed from V and 4 bases from J, the gap between germline ends came to 7 bases. CDR3 coding DNA: TGTGCCAGCAGCGTAGTAAGCACCACTGAAGCTTTCTTT. Amino acid sequence: CASSVVSTTEAFF.

The chain combines TRBV28 with TRBJ1-4, with 8 bases matching TRBD1. This CDR3 spans 15 amino acids. Germline CDR1 MDHEN, CDR2 SYDVKM. V lost 4 bases, J lost 7 bases, and 8 bases stayed unmatched. For the CDR3, the DNA is TGTGCCAGCAGTTCTCCAGGGGGCTTGGGTGAAAAACTGTTTTTT. This codes for CASSSPGGLGEKLFF.

CDR3 nucleotides: TGCGCCAGCAGCTTGGGACAGCACAATGAGCAGTTCTTC. This encodes CASSLGQHNEQFF. This chain joins TRBV5-1 and TRBJ2-1; tentatively, D is TRBD1 (5 bases). From germline, CDR1 is SGHRS and CDR2 YFSETQ. The germline V and J ends were trimmed by 0 bases and 5 bases, with 6 bases remaining between them. The CDR3 runs 13 residues.

The chain joins TRBV11-1 to TRBJ2-3; 7 bases are shared with TRBD2. Germline assignment: CDR1 SGHAT and CDR2 FQDESV (reference sequence). The V gene end was trimmed by 3 bases and the J gene end by 1 base; junction bases not matched to a gene: 7. The CDR3 is made up of 16 amino acids. The CDR3 DNA reads TGTGCCAGCAGCTTCGCCCGGGGACTACGCACAGATACGCAGTATTTT. The encoded protein is CASSFARGLRTDTQYF.

The rearrangement joins TRBV6-5 to TRBJ2-5; D is perhaps TRBD2 (6 bases). The J call may be in error: the DNA end matches TRBJ2-7 better. In germline, CDR1 is MNHEY, CDR2 SVGAGI. This CDR3 has 14 residues. CDR3 protein: CASRKPTAGYEQYF. In DNA, the CDR3 is TGTGCCAGCAGAAAACCGACGGCGGGGTACGAGCAGTACTTC.

This chain joins TRBV6-6 and TRBJ2-1; 10 bases align to TRBD2. The germline V gene encodes CDR1 MNHNY and CDR2 SVGAGI (reference sequence). The V segment lost 9 bases and the J segment 2 bases; nucleotides outside the gene matches: 4. This CDR3 spans 14 amino acids. CDR3 DNA sequence: TGTGCCAGGAGGACTAGCGGAACCTACAATGAGCAGTTCTTC. This sequence encodes CARRTSGTYNEQFF.

This clone has only a few counts. The chain recombines TRBV5-1 with TRBJ2-1, with 7 bases fitting TRBD2. The length of the CDR3 is 14 residues. With V trimmed by 4 bases and J by 1 base, 2 bases remained unmatched. The germline gives CDR1 SGHRS, CDR2 YFSETQ. CDR3 DNA sequence: TGCGCCAGCAGCCGGACTAGTTCCTACAATGAGCAGTTCTTC. Protein sequence: CASSRTSSYNEQFF.

This clone was seen a few times. This chain uses TRBV30 with TRBJ2-1; 11 nucleotides match TRBD2. The CDR3 loop spans 15 amino acids. Per germline, CDR1 GTSNPN and CDR2 SVGIG (reference sequence). Losses at the gene ends were 3 bases for V and 5 bases for J; bases not matched to a gene: 6. The CDR3 loop reads CAWRGSGRGNNEQFF. CDR3 sequence (DNA): TGTGCCTGGAGGGGTAGCGGGAGGGGTAACAATGAGCAGTTCTTC.

The V call is TRBV7-9, the J call TRBJ1-5, with D perhaps TRBD1 (6 bases). V was cut by 5 bases and J by 0 bases, with 14 bases left in between. The germline gives CDR1 SEHNR, CDR2 FQNEAQ (reference sequence). CDR3 length: 16 amino acids. The CDR3 bases are TGTGCCAGCAGCCCGGACAGAATAGGTAGCAATCAGCCCCAGCATTTT. Translating it yields CASSPDRIGSNQPQHF.